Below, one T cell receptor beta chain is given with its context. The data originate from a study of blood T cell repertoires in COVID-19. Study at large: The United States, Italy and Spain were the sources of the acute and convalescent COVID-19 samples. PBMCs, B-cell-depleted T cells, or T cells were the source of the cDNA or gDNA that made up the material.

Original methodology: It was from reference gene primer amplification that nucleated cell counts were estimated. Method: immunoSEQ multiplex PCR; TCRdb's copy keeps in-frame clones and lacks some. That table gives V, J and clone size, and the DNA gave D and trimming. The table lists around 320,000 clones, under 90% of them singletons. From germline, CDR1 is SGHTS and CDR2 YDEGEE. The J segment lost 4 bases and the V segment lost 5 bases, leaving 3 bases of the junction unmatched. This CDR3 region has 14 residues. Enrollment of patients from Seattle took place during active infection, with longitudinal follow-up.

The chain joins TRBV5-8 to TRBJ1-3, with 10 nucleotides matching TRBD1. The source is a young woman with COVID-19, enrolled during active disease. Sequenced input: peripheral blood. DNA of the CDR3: TGTGCCAGCAGAAGGACAGGGGGAGGAAACACCATATATTTT. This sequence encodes CASRRTGGGNTIYF.